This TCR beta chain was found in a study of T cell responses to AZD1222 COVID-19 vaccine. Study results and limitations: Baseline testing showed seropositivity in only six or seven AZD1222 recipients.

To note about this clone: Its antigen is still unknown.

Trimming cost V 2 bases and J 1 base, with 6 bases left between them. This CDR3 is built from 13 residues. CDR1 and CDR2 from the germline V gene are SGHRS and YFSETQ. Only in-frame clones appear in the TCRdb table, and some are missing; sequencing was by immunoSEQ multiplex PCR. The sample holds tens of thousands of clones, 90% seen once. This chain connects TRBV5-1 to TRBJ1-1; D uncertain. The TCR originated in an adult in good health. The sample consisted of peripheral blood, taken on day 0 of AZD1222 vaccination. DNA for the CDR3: TGCGCCAGCAGCTTTACGTCGAACACTGAAGCTTTCTTT. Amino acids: CASSFTSNTEAFF.